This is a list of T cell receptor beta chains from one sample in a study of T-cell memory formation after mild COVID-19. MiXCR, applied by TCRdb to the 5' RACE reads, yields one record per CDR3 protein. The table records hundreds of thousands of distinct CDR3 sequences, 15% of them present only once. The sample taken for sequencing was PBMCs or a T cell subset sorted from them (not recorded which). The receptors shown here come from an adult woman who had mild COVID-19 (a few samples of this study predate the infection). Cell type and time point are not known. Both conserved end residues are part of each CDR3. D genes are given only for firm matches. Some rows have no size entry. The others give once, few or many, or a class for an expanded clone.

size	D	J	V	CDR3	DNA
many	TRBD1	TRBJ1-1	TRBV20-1	CSARAGRGALNTEAFF	TGCAGTGCTAGAGCCGGCAGGGGGGCCTTGAACACTGAAGCTTTCTTT
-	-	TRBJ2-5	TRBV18	CASSRYREKETQYF	TGTGCCAGCTCACGGTACAGGGAAAAGGAGACCCAGTACTTC
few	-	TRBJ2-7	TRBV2	CASRGGRVRYEQYF	TGTGCCAGCCGAGGAGGCAGGGTACGTTACGAGCAGTACTTC
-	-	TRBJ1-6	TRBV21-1	CASSHRGQNSPLHF	TGTGCCAGCAGTCACAGGGGGCAAAATTCACCCCTCCACTTT
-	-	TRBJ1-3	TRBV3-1	CASSQGLTGNTIYF	TGTGCCAGCAGCCAAGGCTTAACTGGAAACACCATATATTTT
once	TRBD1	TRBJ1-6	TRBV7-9	CASSLEGQTTPLHF	TGTGCCAGCAGCTTAGAGGGACAGACAACACCCCTCCACTTT
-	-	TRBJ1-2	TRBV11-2	CASSSRTTGYTF	TGTGCCAGCAGTTCGCGGACGACAGGCTACACCTTC
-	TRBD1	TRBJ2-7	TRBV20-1	CSATTGVSLSYEQYF	TGCAGTGCTACGACAGGGGTCTCCCTCTCCTACGAGCAGTACTTC
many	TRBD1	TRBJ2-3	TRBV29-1	CSGQQGANTQYF	TGCAGCGGCCAACAGGGGGCAAATACGCAGTATTTT
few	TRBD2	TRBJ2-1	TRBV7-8	CASSLVSAGPYNEQFF	TGTGCCAGCAGCTTAGTTTCAGCGGGGCCATACAATGAGCAGTTCTTC